This TCR beta chain is drawn from a study of T cell repertoires in cytomegalovirus infection. Study-wide background: In public TCR beta signatures, there were indications of both CMV infection and matching HLA type. Whole-study results and caveats: HLA-C-restricted CMV clonotypes gave the most frequent clonotype in two of eight donors. Summed frequency of shared TCR beta families picked out CMV carriers who also had the relevant HLA.

TCRdb used MiXCR to reprocess the reads, holding one entry per CDR3 protein. The repertoire includes around 530,000 distinct CDR3 sequences, 26% of them detected once, and around 14% sits in the top ten. This clonotype was observed a few times. The antigen remains undetermined. The TCR was taken from a human donor in good health (CMV status not recorded). Some clones in this sample may be carry-over from other donors' samples. Sequencing input: PBMCs.

CDR3: CASSFGGFQPQHF. The DNA of the CDR3 is TGTGCCAGCAGCTTTGGGGGGTTTCAGCCCCAGCATTTT. This chain uses TRBV5-5 with TRBJ1-5, with D perhaps TRBD1 (5 bases). The CDR3 is 13 amino acids. Trimming took 2 bases from V and 6 from J, leaving 9 bases between them. From germline, CDR1 is SGHKS and CDR2 YYEKEE (reference sequence).